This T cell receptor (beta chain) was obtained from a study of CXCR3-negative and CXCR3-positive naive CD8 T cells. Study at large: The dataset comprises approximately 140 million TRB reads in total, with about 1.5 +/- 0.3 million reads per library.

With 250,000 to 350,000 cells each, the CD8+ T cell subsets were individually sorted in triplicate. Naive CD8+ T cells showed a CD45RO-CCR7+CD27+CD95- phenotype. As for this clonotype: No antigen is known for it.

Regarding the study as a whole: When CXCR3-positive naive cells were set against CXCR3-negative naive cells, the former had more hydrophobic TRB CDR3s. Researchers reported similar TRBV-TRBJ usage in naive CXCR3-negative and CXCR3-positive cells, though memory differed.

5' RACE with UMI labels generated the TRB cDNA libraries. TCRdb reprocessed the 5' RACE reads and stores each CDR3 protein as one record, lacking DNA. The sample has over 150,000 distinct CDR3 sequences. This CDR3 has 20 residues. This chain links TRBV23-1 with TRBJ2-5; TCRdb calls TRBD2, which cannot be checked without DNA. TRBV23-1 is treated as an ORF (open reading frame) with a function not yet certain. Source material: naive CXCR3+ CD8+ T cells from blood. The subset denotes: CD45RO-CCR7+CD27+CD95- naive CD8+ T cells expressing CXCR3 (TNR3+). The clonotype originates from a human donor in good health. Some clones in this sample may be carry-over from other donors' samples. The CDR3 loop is CASSQSFSKGQRLQEETQYF.